This TCR beta chain emerged from a study of blood T cell repertoires in COVID-19. Study at large: COVID-19 samples from acute and convalescent phases originated in the United States, Italy and Spain. Sample material is recorded as cDNA or gDNA derived from T cells, B-cell-depleted T cells, or PBMCs.

Clones were read by immunoSEQ multiplex PCR, and TCRdb kept only the in-frame ones, dropping some. This repertoire shows under 350,000 clones, 75% to 90% found once; its top ten account for approximately 10%. Germline values: CDR1 SNHLY, CDR2 FYNNEI. The CDR3 consists of 14 residues. Trimming pared 5 bases from V and 2 bases from J, leaving 12 bases between. The source material was peripheral blood. This sequence joins TRBV2 and TRBJ1-1; D call uncertain. The source is a woman in her 70s with acute or convalescent COVID-19. The CDR3: CASSSTVRNTEAFF. Here the CDR3 DNA reads TGTGCCAGCAGTTCAACGGTGAGAAACACTGAAGCTTTCTTT.